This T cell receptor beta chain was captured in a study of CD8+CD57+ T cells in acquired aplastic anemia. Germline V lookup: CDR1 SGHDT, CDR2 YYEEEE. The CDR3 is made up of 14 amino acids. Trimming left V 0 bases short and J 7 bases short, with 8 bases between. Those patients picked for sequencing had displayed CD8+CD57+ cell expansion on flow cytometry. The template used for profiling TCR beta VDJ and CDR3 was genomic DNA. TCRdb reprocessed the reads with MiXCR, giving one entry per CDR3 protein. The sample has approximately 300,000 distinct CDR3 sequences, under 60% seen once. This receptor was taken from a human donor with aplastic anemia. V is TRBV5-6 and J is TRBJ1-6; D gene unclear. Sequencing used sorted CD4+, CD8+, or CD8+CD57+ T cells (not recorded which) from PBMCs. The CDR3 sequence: CASSLAGWNSPLHF. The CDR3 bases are TGTGCCAGCAGCTTGGCCGGGTGGAATTCACCCCTCCACTTT.